A single sample gave rise to the 2 T cell receptor beta chains below, sequenced in a study of graft-versus-host responses after intestinal transplantation. Repertoires were generated with immunoSEQ multiplex PCR, while TCRdb's copy carries only in-frame clones and drops some. The sample lists tens of thousands of clones, approximately 40% seen once, with under 2% in the top ten. The authors seeded about 200,000 CFSE-labeled responder cells together with about 200,000 irradiated stimulator cells tagged with violet dye. Here the sequenced sample was alloreactive CD8+ T cells from a mixed lymphocyte reaction culture, taken before intestinal transplant. Specified subset: CFSE-low proliferating T cells sorted from approximately six-day pre-transplant mixed lymphocyte reaction (GvH or HvG direction). The source of these receptors is a human patient who received an intestinal transplant.

The table lists this clone with a count of one. The gene calls are TRBV6-5 and TRBJ1-2; perhaps TRBD1 as D (6 bases). V shed 0 bases and J shed 4 bases, with 12 bases lying between them. This CDR3 region has 15 residues. Germline assignment: CDR1 MNHEY and CDR2 SVGAGI. The DNA of the CDR3 is TGTGCCAGCAGTTACTCGTTCGGGGGCATCTATGGCTACACCTTC. Amino acids: CASSYSFGGIYGYTF.

The chain recombines TRBV27 with TRBJ2-3, with D tentatively TRBD1 (6 bases). V was shortened by 7 bases and J by 8 bases, with 19 bases between the two germline ends. CDR3 size: 14 residues. CDR1 and CDR2 from the germline V gene are MNHEY and SMNVEV (reference sequence). CDR3 sequence reads: CASTLWVGAGTQYF. CDR3 sequence (DNA): TGTGCCAGCACCCTATGGGTGGGGGCTGGTACGCAGTATTTT.